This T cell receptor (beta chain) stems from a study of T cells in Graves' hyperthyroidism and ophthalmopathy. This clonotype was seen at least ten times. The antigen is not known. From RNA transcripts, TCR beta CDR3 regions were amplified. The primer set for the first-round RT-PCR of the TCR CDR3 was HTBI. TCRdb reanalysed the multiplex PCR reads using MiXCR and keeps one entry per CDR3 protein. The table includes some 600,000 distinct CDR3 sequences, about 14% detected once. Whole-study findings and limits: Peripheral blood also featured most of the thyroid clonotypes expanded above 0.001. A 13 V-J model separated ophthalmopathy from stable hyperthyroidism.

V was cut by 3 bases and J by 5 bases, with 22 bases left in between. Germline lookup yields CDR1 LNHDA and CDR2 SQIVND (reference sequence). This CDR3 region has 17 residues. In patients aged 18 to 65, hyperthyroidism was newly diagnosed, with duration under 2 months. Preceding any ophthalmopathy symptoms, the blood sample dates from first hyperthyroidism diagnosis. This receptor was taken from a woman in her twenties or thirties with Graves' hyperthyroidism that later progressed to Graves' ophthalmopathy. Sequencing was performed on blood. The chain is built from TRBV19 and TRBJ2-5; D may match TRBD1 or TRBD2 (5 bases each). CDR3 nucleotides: TGTGCCAGTAGTATTGACGTCGGGGACCCACGAGGCGAGACCCAGTACTTC. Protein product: CASSIDVGDPRGETQYF.